A single sample gave rise to the 10 T cell receptor beta chains below, sequenced in a study of radiotherapy plus CTLA-4 blockade in lung cancer. The repertoire was sequenced with immunoSEQ multiplex PCR; TCRdb's copy has only in-frame clones and lacks some. Of approximately 78,000 clones in the sample, roughly 80% were seen once. The sample here was peripheral blood, taken from a patient treated with radiotherapy plus ipilimumab. The receptors were gathered from a human donor with non-small cell lung cancer who had a complete response to radiotherapy plus ipilimumab.

This chain joins TRBV2 and TRBJ1-1; 7 bases are a match to TRBD1. Germline CDR1 is SNHLY and CDR2 is FYNNEI. After removal of 5 bases from V and 4 bases from J, the junction contained 4 bases not matched to a gene. The CDR3 contains 13 residues. The CDR3 region is CASSQQGFTEAFF. The CDR3 DNA follows: TGTGCCAGCAGTCAACAGGGGTTCACTGAAGCTTTCTTT.

This clone was counted only a few times. As DNA, the CDR3 is TGTGCCAGCAGCCCGGGGGCGGGGAGCTCCTACAATGAGCAGTTCTTC. Translated, it gives CASSPGAGSSYNEQFF. The chain has TRBV5-6 and TRBJ2-1; D tentatively reads TRBD1 or TRBD2 (6 bases each). The V end lost 4 bases, the J end lost 0 bases, and 14 bases lay between the germline ends. CDR3 size: 16 residues. Germline CDR1 and CDR2: SGHDT and YYEEEE.

The V and J genes are TRBV7-2 and TRBJ2-1, with 8 bases matching TRBD2. The length of the CDR3 is 15 residues. V shed 5 bases and J 2 bases; nucleotides not matched to a gene: 5. Germline V gene sequence: CDR1 SGHTA, CDR2 FQGNSA. CDR3 protein: CASSRGGSPYNEQFF. For the CDR3, the DNA is TGTGCCAGCAGCCGGGGGGGTAGCCCCTACAATGAGCAGTTCTTC.

V and J are TRBV29-1 and TRBJ2-2, with D possibly being TRBD1 (6 bases). Germline CDR1 is SQVTM and CDR2 is ANQGSEA. The CDR3 is 15 amino acids. V gave up 8 bases and J gave up 5 bases, with 21 bases separating them. The CDR3 region has the DNA TGCAGCTCCTCCGGGACCAGGGGCGAAACCGGGGAGCTGTTTTTT. It specifies CSSSGTRGETGELFF.

This sequence joins TRBV15 and TRBJ2-5, with D perhaps assigned TRBD1 or TRBD2 (6 bases each). The CDR3 length is 13 residues. V lost 3 bases and J 5 bases, leaving 10 bases between the germline ends. Germline V gene sequence: CDR1 LNHNV, CDR2 YYDKDF (reference sequence). The CDR3 is CATSSNGGETQYF. Here the CDR3 DNA reads TGTGCCACCAGCAGCAACGGGGGCGAGACCCAGTACTTC.

This clone was found a few times. J is TRBJ2-7 and V is TRBV10-3; D might be TRBD2 (5 bases). Trimming pared 10 bases from V and 6 bases from J, leaving 19 bases between. This CDR3 has 13 residues. Germline CDR1 reads ENHRY; CDR2 reads SYGVKD. DNA of the CDR3: TGTGCCACACATCATACAATTCGGGGCGAGCAGTACGTC. The encoded protein is CATHHTIRGEQYV.

The rearrangement joins TRBV5-8 to TRBJ1-3; TRBD1 might be the D (6 bases). V lost 4 bases to trimming and J lost 3 bases, with 14 bases between them. The CDR3 has 15 residues. CDR1 and CDR2 from the germline V gene are SGHTS and YDEGEE. DNA of the CDR3: TGTGCCAGCAGCATTTTGGGGGCTGGTGGAAACACCATATATTTT. This sequence encodes CASSILGAGGNTIYF.

This clone has a handful of counts. Germline and junction disagree at one end, which may indicate a read error. This rearrangement joins TRBV6-1 to TRBJ2-3; TRBD2 agrees at 13 bases. Germline CDR1 MNHNS, CDR2 SASEGT. The CDR3 has 14 amino acids. The CDR3 is CASSAGTSGVSYNF. CDR3 bases: TGTGCCAGCAGTGCCGGGACTAGCGGGGTTTCATACAATTTT.

This clone is labeled as medium-sized. The genes are TRBV7-8 and TRBJ1-4; D unclear. Germline CDR1 reads SGHVS; CDR2 reads FQNEAQ. This CDR3 spans 13 amino acids. V gave up 6 bases and J gave up 8 bases, with 13 bases separating them. The CDR3 DNA sequence: TGTGCCAGCAGTTGGCAGATAGAGGAAAAACTGTTTTTT. Translation gives CASSWQIEEKLFF.

This clone was counted once. The V call is TRBV5-1, the J call TRBJ1-5, with a tentative D call TRBD1 (5 bases). CDR1 is SGHRS, CDR2 YFSETQ, per germline. The V end lost 7 bases, the J end lost 6 bases, and 14 bases lay between the germline ends. This CDR3 is built from 13 residues. The CDR3 sequence is CASQGELGQPQHF. CDR3 coding DNA: TGCGCCAGCCAGGGAGAATTGGGTCAGCCCCAGCATTTT.